The rows below give T cell receptor beta chains drawn from one sample of a study of cytomegalovirus exposure and HLA in healthy donors. The protocol was immunoSEQ multiplex PCR, while the TCRdb copy is restricted to in-frame clones and leaves out a portion. The sample lists some 130,000 clones; around 72% were seen once. Sequences were obtained from PBMCs. The receptor source for this set is a middle-aged woman in good health and CMV-seronegative. Both conserved end residues are part of each CDR3. D genes are given only for firm matches. Clone sizes are given selectively: once, few, many, or a class where the clone is expanded.

j_call,d_call,v_call,clone_size,cdr3_aa,cdr3_nt
TRBJ1-2,TRBD1,TRBV4-1,-,CASSQGAQLGQTYGYTF,TGCGCCAGCAGCCAAGGTGCTCAACTGGGACAGACCTATGGCTACACCTTC
TRBJ1-1,-,TRBV6-1,-,CATKTGTGGIEAFF,TGTGCCACCAAAACAGGGACCGGGGGGATTGAAGCTTTCTTT
TRBJ1-2,-,TRBV11-1,few,CASSPTLGYGYTF,TGTGCCAGCAGCCCGACACTCGGCTATGGCTACACCTTC
TRBJ1-1,-,TRBV5-1,-,CASSLDLENTEAFF,TGCGCCAGCAGCTTAGATTTAGAGAACACTGAAGCTTTCTTT
TRBJ2-1,TRBD2,TRBV18,few,CASSPTPGLQPSNEQFF,TGTGCCAGCTCACCTACACCGGGACTACAACCCTCCAATGAGCAGTTCTTC
TRBJ2-5,TRBD2,TRBV9,-,CASSPMTSAETQYF,TGTGCCAGCAGCCCTATGACTAGCGCAGAGACCCAGTACTTC
TRBJ2-7,-,TRBV27,-,CASSFSRGYEQYF,TGTGCCAGCAGTTTTTCCAGGGGCTACGAGCAGTACTTC
TRBJ2-3,-,TRBV7-7,-,CASSRTLKDTQYF,TGTGCTAGCAGCAGGACTCTGAAAGATACGCAGTATTTT
TRBJ1-2,-,TRBV27,once,CASSLSQGLGGYTF,TGTGCCAGCAGTTTATCCCAGGGATTGGGTGGCTACACCTTC
TRBJ2-5,-,TRBV7-8,-,CASSYYDRQETQYF,TGTGCCAGCAGTTACTACGACAGGCAAGAGACCCAGTACTTC
TRBJ2-3,TRBD1,TRBV5-1,-,CASSPGQNLDTQYF,TGCGCCAGCAGCCCGGGACAGAACCTAGATACGCAGTATTTT
TRBJ2-7,-,TRBV12-1,few,CASSLRLAVLRVYEQYF,TGTGCCAGCAGCCTAAGACTAGCCGTGCTCCGGGTCTACGAGCAGTACTTC
TRBJ2-7,-,TRBV5-1,few,CASSFSRGSYEQYF,TGCGCCAGCAGCTTTTCCAGGGGTTCGTACGAGCAGTACTTC
TRBJ1-2,-,TRBV4-1,-,CASSPQDSDNYGYTF,TGCGCCAGCAGCCCCCAGGACAGCGACAACTATGGCTACACCTTC
TRBJ1-4,TRBD1,TRBV7-9,-,CASSLGRTGVPTNEKLFF,TGTGCCAGCAGCTTAGGGAGGACAGGGGTACCAACTAATGAAAAACTGTTTTTT
TRBJ1-1,-,TRBV11-2,-,CASSLWRNLGMNTEAFF,TGTGCCAGCAGCTTATGGAGGAACCTCGGAATGAACACTGAAGCTTTCTTT
TRBJ1-2,-,TRBV5-4,once,CASSLKTGYDYGYTF,TGTGCCAGCAGCTTAAAGACAGGTTATGACTATGGCTACACCTTC
TRBJ1-1,-,TRBV7-8,-,CASSPQGGRQDTEAFF,TGTGCCAGCAGCCCCCAAGGAGGCCGGCAAGACACTGAAGCTTTCTTT
TRBJ1-1,TRBD1,TRBV11-2,-,CASSFRDRNTEAFF,TGTGCCAGCAGCTTCCGGGACAGAAACACTGAAGCTTTCTTT
TRBJ1-5,-,TRBV19,few,CASSNPSRPQHF,TGTGCCAGTAGCAATCCCTCCAGGCCCCAGCATTTT
TRBJ2-2,-,TRBV27,many,CASSFGAASAGELFF,TGTGCCAGCAGTTTTGGGGCTGCAAGTGCCGGGGAGCTGTTTTTT
TRBJ1-2,TRBD1,TRBV28,-,CASSPGQGYGYTF,TGTGCCAGCAGTCCCGGACAGGGATATGGCTACACCTTC
TRBJ1-3,TRBD1,TRBV6-5,few,CASRRQGTGNTIYF,TGTGCCAGCAGACGACAGGGGACTGGAAACACCATATATTTT
TRBJ2-2,-,TRBV6-5,few,CASSPVGGNAGELFF,TGTGCCAGCAGTCCCGTCGGGGGTAACGCCGGGGAGCTGTTTTTT
TRBJ1-1,-,TRBV18,-,CASSHSAGNTEAFF,TGTGCCAGCTCACACTCGGCAGGGAACACTGAAGCTTTCTTT
TRBJ1-2,-,TRBV28,few,CASREASSHYGYTF,TGTGCCAGCAGGGAGGCCTCCTCCCACTATGGCTACACCTTC
TRBJ1-5,-,TRBV19,-,CASSTRTVLAQPQHF,TGTGCCAGTAGTACCCGGACAGTACTCGCTCAGCCCCAGCATTTT
TRBJ2-7,TRBD2,TRBV5-1,-,CASSLAGGHTYEQYF,TGCGCCAGCAGCTTAGCGGGGGGTCATACCTACGAGCAGTACTTC
TRBJ1-1,-,TRBV9,-,CASSVSSGITEAFF,TGTGCCAGCAGCGTAAGTTCAGGGATCACTGAAGCTTTCTTT
TRBJ1-3,-,TRBV7-9,few,CASSNVLYETGNTIYF,TGTGCCAGCAGTAATGTCCTGTACGAGACAGGAAACACCATATATTTT
TRBJ2-1,TRBD2,TRBV5-4,few,CASRGGSYNEQFF,TGTGCCAGCAGGGGAGGGTCCTACAATGAGCAGTTCTTC
TRBJ2-7,-,TRBV6-6,-,CASSPGYGEQYF,TGTGCCAGCAGTCCGGGGTACGGGGAGCAGTACTTC
TRBJ1-1,-,TRBV4-2,few,CASSQEGQRMNTEAFF,TGTGCCAGCAGCCAGGAAGGACAACGCATGAACACTGAAGCTTTCTTT
TRBJ1-6,-,TRBV7-8,-,CASSTTGWSPLHF,TGTGCCAGCAGCACTACAGGGTGGTCACCCCTCCACTTT
TRBJ2-3,-,TRBV29-1,-,CSASSVGTDTQYF,TGCAGCGCATCTAGCGTCGGCACAGATACGCAGTATTTT